This TCR beta chain derives from a study of glioma-infiltrating T cells. Per the germline V gene, CDR1 is SGHVS and CDR2 is FQNEAQ. There are 14 residues in the CDR3. V lost 8 bases and J lost 2; bases outside the gene matches: 7. Amplification of TCR alpha and beta CDR3 regions from RNA used iRepertoire nested multiplex PCR. TCRdb processed the multiplex PCR reads anew with MiXCR; each CDR3 protein has one entry. The profile shows about 5,400 distinct CDR3 sequences, under 45% of them singletons. This chain joins TRBV7-8 and TRBJ2-7; TRBD2 agrees at 9 bases. Sequencing used glioma tissue, nonneoplastic brain tissue, or PBMCs (not recorded which). This TCR was recovered from a human donor with low-grade glioma or glioblastoma, undergoing nonglioma brain surgery, or in good health (not recorded which). The CDR3 here is CASPFLAGPYEQYF. DNA for the CDR3: TGTGCCAGCCCCTTCCTAGCGGGACCCTACGAGCAGTACTTC.